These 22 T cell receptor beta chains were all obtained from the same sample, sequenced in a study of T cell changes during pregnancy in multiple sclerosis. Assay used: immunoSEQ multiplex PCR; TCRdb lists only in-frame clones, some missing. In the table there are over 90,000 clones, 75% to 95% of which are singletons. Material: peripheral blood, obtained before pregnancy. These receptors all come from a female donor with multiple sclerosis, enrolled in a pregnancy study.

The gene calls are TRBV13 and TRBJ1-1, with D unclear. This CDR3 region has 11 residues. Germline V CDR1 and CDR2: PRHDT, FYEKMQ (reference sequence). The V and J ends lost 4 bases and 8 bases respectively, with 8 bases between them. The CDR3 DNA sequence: TGTGCCAGCAGCTCCCGCGGGGAAGCTTTCTTT. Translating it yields CASSSRGEAFF.

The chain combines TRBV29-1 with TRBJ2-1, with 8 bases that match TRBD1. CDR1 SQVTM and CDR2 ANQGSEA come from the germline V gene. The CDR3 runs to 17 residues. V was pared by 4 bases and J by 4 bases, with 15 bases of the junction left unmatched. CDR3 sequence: CSVGEDRGYSPYNEQFF. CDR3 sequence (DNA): TGCAGCGTTGGGGAAGACAGGGGATATTCGCCTTACAATGAGCAGTTCTTC.

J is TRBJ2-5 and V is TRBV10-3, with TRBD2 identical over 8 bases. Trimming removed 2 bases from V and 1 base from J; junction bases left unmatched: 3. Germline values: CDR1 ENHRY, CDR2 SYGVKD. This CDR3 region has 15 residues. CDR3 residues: CAISEGAGGQETQYF. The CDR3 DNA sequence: TGTGCCATCAGTGAGGGGGCGGGGGGCCAAGAGACCCAGTACTTC.

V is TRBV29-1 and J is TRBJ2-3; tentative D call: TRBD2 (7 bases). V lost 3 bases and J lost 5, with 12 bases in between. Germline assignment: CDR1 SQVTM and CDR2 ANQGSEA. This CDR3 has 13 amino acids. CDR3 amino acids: CSVDGGGRDTQYF. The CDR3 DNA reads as TGCAGCGTTGATGGGGGGGGGCGAGATACGCAGTATTTT.

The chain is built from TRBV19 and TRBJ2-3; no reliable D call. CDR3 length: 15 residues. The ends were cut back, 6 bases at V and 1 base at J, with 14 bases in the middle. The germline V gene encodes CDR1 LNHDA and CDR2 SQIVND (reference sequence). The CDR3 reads CASREVAVGTDTQYF. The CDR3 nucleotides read TGTGCCAGTAGAGAGGTCGCGGTGGGCACAGATACGCAGTATTTT.

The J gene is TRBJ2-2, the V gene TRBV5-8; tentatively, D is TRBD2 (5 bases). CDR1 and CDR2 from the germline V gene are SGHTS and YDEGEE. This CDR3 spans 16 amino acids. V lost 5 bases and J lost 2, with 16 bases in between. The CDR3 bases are TGTGCCAGCAGTCCACTGGACTCCAGAAACACCGGGGAGCTGTTTTTT. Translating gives CASSPLDSRNTGELFF.

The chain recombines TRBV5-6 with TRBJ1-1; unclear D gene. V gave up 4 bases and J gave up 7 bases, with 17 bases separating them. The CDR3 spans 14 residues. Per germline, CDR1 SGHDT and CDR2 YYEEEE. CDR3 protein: CASSLRRLRGEAFF. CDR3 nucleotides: TGTGCCAGCAGCCTTCGAAGGTTAAGAGGTGAAGCTTTCTTT.

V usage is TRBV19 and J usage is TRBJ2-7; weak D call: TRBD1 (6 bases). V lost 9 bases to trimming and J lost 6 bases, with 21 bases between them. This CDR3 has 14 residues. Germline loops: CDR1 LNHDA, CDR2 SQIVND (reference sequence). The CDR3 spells CASQYSSRGREQYF. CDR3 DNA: TGTGCCAGCCAGTACAGCTCCAGGGGTCGCGAGCAGTACTTC.

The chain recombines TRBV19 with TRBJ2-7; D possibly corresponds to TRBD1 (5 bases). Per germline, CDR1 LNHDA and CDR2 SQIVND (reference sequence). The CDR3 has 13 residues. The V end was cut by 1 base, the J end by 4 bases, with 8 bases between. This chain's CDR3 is CASSIGKGYEQYF. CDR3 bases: TGTGCCAGTAGTATAGGAAAGGGGTACGAGCAGTACTTC. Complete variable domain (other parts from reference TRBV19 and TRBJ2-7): DGGITQSPKYLFRKEGQNVTLSCEQNLNHDAMYWYRQDPGQGLRLIYYSQIVNDFQKGDIAEGYSVSREKKESFPLTVTSAQKNPTAFYLCASSIGKGYEQYFGPGTRLTVT.

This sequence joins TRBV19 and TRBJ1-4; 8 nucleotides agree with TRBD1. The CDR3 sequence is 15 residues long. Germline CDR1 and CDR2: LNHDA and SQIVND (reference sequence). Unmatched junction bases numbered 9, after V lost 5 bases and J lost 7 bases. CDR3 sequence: CASSAGGHKSEKLFF. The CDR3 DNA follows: TGTGCCAGTAGTGCAGGGGGCCACAAATCTGAAAAACTGTTTTTT.

The CDR3 protein is CASSLRTGGTDTQYF. CDR3 in DNA: TGTGCCAGCAGCTTACGGACGGGAGGCACAGATACGCAGTATTTT. This chain connects TRBV13 to TRBJ2-3, with a tentative D call TRBD2 (6 bases). The germline CDR1 and CDR2 sequences are PRHDT and FYEKMQ (reference sequence). Between the trimmed V and J ends, which lost 2 bases and 1 base, there was a span of 10 bases. This CDR3 has 15 amino acids.

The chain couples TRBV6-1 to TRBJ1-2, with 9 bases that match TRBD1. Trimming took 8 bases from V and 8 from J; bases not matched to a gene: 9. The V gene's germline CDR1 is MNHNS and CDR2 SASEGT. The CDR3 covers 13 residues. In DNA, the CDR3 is TGTGCCAGCGCCGGACAGGGGCTTTGGGGCTACACCTTC. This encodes CASAGQGLWGYTF.

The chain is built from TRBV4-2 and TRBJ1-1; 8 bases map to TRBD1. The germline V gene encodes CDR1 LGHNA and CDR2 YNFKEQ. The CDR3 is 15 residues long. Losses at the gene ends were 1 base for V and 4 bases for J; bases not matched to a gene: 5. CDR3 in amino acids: CASSQGTGSITEAFF. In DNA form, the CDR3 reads TGTGCCAGCAGCCAAGGGACAGGGAGTATCACTGAAGCTTTCTTT.

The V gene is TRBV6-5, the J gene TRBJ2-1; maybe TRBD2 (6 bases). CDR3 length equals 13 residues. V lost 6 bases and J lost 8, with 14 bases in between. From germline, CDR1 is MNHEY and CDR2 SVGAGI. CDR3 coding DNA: TGTGCCAGCAGACGTATGGCGGGATATGAGCAGTTCTTC. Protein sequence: CASRRMAGYEQFF.

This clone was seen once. CDR3 residues: CASSFGGTGIEQYF. The CDR3 DNA follows: TGTGCCAGCAGTTTTGGGGGGACAGGGATCGAGCAGTACTTC. V and J are TRBV27 and TRBJ2-7, with TRBD1 matching 9 bases. In germline, CDR1 is MNHEY, CDR2 SMNVEV (reference sequence). Trimming cost V 3 bases and J 6 bases; bases outside gene matches: 6. The CDR3 totals 14 residues.

The CDR3 sequence: CASSPGILGGTGELFF. CDR3 nucleotide sequence: TGTGCCAGCAGCCCCGGCATCCTTGGAGGGACCGGGGAGCTGTTTTTT. This sequence joins TRBV7-7 and TRBJ2-2; D possibly corresponds to TRBD2 (6 bases). Germline V gene sequence: CDR1 SSHAT, CDR2 FNYEAQ (reference sequence). The CDR3 has 16 residues. V was pared by 5 bases and J by 5 bases, with 18 bases between.

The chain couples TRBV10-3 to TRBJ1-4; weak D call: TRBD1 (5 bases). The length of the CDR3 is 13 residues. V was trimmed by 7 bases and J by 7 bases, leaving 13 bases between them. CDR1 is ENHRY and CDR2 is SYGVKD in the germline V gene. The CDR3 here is CAIKGGGSEKLFF. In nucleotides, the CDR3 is TGTGCCATCAAGGGCGGGGGTAGTGAAAAACTGTTTTTT.

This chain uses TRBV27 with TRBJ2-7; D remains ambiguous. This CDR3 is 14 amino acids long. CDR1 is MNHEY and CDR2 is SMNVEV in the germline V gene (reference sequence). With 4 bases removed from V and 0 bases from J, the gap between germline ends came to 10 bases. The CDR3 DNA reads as TGTGCCAGCAGTTCCGATTGGAGCTCCTACGAGCAGTACTTC. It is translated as CASSSDWSSYEQYF.

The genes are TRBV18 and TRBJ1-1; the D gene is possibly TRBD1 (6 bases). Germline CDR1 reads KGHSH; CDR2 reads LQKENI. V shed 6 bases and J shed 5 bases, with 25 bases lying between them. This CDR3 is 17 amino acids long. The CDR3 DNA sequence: TGTGCCAGCTCTAATATTCGGGTGAAAACAGGGATAACTGAAGCTTTCTTT. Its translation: CASSNIRVKTGITEAFF.

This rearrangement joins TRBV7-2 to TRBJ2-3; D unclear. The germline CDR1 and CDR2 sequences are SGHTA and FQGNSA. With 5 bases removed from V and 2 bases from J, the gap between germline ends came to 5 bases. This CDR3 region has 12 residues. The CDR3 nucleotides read TGTGCCAGCAGCCCTTCCACAGATACGCAGTATTTT. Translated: CASSPSTDTQYF.

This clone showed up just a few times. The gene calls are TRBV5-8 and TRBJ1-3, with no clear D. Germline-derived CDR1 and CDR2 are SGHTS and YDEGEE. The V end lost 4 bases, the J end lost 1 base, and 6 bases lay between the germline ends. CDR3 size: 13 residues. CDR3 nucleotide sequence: TGTGCCAGCAGCCTAGTGTCTGGAAACACCATATATTTT. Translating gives CASSLVSGNTIYF.

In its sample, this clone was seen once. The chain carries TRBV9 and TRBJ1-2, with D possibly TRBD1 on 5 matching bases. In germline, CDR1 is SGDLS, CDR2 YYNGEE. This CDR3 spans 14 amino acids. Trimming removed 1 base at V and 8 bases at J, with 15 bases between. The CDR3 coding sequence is TGTGCCAGCAGCGTATCCTCGGGGGGAGACGGCTACACCTTC. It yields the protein CASSVSSGGDGYTF.